The clone carrying this T cell receptor (beta chain) turned up a few times. Its antigen is as yet unknown. PCR amplification relied on 60 Vbeta primers (plus 13 Jbeta primers). This table comes from immunoSEQ multiplex PCR, and its TCRdb copy is limited to in-frame clones, with some not included. The top ten hold 3% to 5% of the sample, which has about 90,000 clones, around three fifths seen once. The data were obtained in a study of cytomegalovirus exposure and HLA in healthy donors. Study-wide points: Generally TCR sequences proved uncommon, though certain public TCRs appeared in numerous donors.

The junction had 7 bases not matched to a gene; V was cut back by 4 bases and J by 3 bases. CDR3 size: 15 residues. Looked up from germline, CDR1 is SGHTA and CDR2 is FQGTGA. The TCR originated in a man aged 25 to 40 in good health and CMV-seronegative. The V call is TRBV7-3, the J call TRBJ1-1, with 8 bases identical to TRBD1. What was sequenced was PBMCs. The CDR3 region is CASSSQGARDTEAFF. CDR3 bases: TGTGCCAGCAGCTCTCAGGGGGCTAGGGACACTGAAGCTTTCTTT. The full variable domain, rest sourced from reference TRBV7-3 and TRBJ1-1, is GAGVSQTPSNKVTEKGKYVELRCDPISGHTALYWYRQSLGQGPEFLIYFQGTGAADDSGLPNDRFFAVRPEGSVSTLKIQRTERGDSAVYLCASSSQGARDTEAFFGQGTRLTVV.